The 17 T cell receptor beta chains below were found in one sample sequenced in a study of T cell changes during pregnancy in multiple sclerosis. Profiled with immunoSEQ multiplex PCR; TCRdb holds only in-frame clones, not every one. The sample has 55,000 to 65,000 clones; 80% to 95% are singletons. The material was peripheral blood, obtained in the first trimester of pregnancy. These receptors originate from a female donor with multiple sclerosis, enrolled in a pregnancy study.

J is TRBJ2-1 and V is TRBV5-6, with 11 bases fitting TRBD2. The CDR3 covers 14 residues. Germline-derived CDR1 and CDR2 are SGHDT and YYEEEE. With V trimmed by 7 bases and J by 2 bases, 2 bases remained unmatched. This chain's CDR3 is CASVSGGAYNEQFF. The CDR3 DNA sequence: TGTGCCAGCGTTAGCGGGGGGGCCTACAATGAGCAGTTCTTC.

The gene calls are TRBV9 and TRBJ1-6; TRBD1 matches at 7 bases. V shed 0 bases, J shed 11 bases, and the junction held 8 bases outside the gene matches. This CDR3 has 15 amino acids. From germline, CDR1 is SGDLS and CDR2 YYNGEE. The CDR3 DNA is TGTGCCAGCAGCGTAGGGACAGGTGATTTGGCACCCCTCCACTTT. It translates to CASSVGTGDLAPLHF.

This clone was observed once. The rearrangement joins TRBV27 to TRBJ2-1; D perhaps matches TRBD1 (6 bases). Germline V CDR1 and CDR2: MNHEY, SMNVEV (reference sequence). The CDR3 contains 13 residues. Trimming removed 2 bases from V and 5 bases from J, with 7 bases in between. This CDR3 reads CASSLTGNNEQFF. DNA of the CDR3: TGTGCCAGCAGTTTAACAGGGAACAATGAGCAGTTCTTC.

This sequence joins TRBV4-2 and TRBJ2-7; D not resolved. This CDR3 contains 14 residues. The V and J ends lost 0 bases and 0 bases respectively, with 6 bases between them. Per the germline V gene, CDR1 is LGHNA and CDR2 is YNFKEQ. For the CDR3, the DNA is TGTGCCAGCAGCCAAGATCTAGGCTCCTACGAGCAGTACTTC. Translation gives CASSQDLGSYEQYF.

The chain carries TRBV7-3 and TRBJ1-1, with D unresolved. The CDR3 runs to 15 residues. V lost 1 base to trimming and J lost 0 bases, with 9 bases between them. Looked up from germline, CDR1 is SGHTA and CDR2 is FQGTGA. CDR3 coding DNA: TGTGCCAGCAGCTTAAATCCCTTCTTGAACACTGAAGCTTTCTTT. Translation gives CASSLNPFLNTEAFF.

The V and J genes are TRBV5-6 and TRBJ1-6, with D perhaps TRBD1 (6 bases). Trimming cost V 4 bases and J 8 bases, with 10 bases left between them. CDR1 is SGHDT, CDR2 YYEEEE, per germline. CDR3 length: 13 amino acids. As DNA, the CDR3 is TGTGCCAGCAGCGACAGGTGGGATTCACCCCTCCACTTT. Amino acids: CASSDRWDSPLHF.

The J gene is TRBJ2-1, the V gene TRBV7-2, with D hard to call. The germline V gene has CDR1 SGHTA and CDR2 FQGNSA. The CDR3 sequence is 13 residues long. Trimming left V 2 bases short and J 7 bases short, with 9 bases between. The CDR3 coding sequence is TGTGCCAGCAGCTTAAATATACAGAATGAGCAGTTCTTC. Translation: CASSLNIQNEQFF.

V and J are TRBV7-2 and TRBJ2-7; 9 nucleotides match TRBD1. The CDR3 covers 14 residues. The germline CDR1 and CDR2 sequences are SGHTA and FQGNSA. The ends lost 6 bases at V and 4 bases at J; junction bases unmatched: 7. The CDR3 spells CASRGTGHSYEQYF. CDR3 coding DNA: TGTGCCAGCAGGGGGACAGGGCACTCTTACGAGCAGTACTTC.

The rearrangement uses TRBV7-9 and TRBJ2-1, with a tentative D call TRBD1 (6 bases). This CDR3 has 13 amino acids. Germline V gene lookup returns CDR1 SEHNR and CDR2 FQNEAQ (reference sequence). V lost 5 bases and J 9 bases, leaving 14 bases between the germline ends. CDR3 nucleotides: TGTGCCAGCAGCCCAAGACAGGTTACTGAGCAGTTCTTC. Translated, it gives CASSPRQVTEQFF.

The J gene is TRBJ2-5, the V gene TRBV7-9; the D gene is possibly TRBD1 (6 bases). The V end was cut by 5 bases, the J end by 3 bases, with 13 bases between. The CDR3 sequence is 14 residues long. Per the germline V gene, CDR1 is SEHNR and CDR2 is FQNEAQ (reference sequence). CDR3 sequence reads: CASSPRTAEETQYF. The CDR3 bases are TGTGCCAGCAGCCCGCGGACAGCTGAAGAGACCCAGTACTTC.

The chain uses TRBV9 and TRBJ2-1; perhaps TRBD2 as D (7 bases). The CDR3 is 17 residues long. V was cut by 0 bases and J by 0 bases, with 13 bases left in between. Germline V lookup: CDR1 SGDLS, CDR2 YYNGEE. The CDR3 DNA sequence: TGTGCCAGCAGCGTAGCTACGGGGGGCTCCTCCTACAATGAGCAGTTCTTC. Its protein is CASSVATGGSSYNEQFF.

The genes are TRBV2 and TRBJ2-7, with 9 bases fitting TRBD1. V lost 8 bases, J lost 5 bases, and 13 bases stayed unmatched. The length of the CDR3 is 15 residues. Germline V gives CDR1 SNHLY, CDR2 FYNNEI. This CDR3 is CASYSRTGAIDEQYF. The CDR3 nucleotides are TGTGCCAGCTATAGTAGGACAGGGGCTATAGACGAGCAGTACTTC.

The chain carries TRBV5-6 and TRBJ2-5, with D tentatively TRBD1 (6 bases). The CDR3 length is 14 residues. V was clipped by 1 base and J by 1 base, with 8 bases between them. Germline assignment: CDR1 SGHDT and CDR2 YYEEEE. CDR3 sequence reads: CASSLTQGQETQYF. DNA of the CDR3: TGTGCCAGCAGCTTGACACAGGGCCAAGAGACCCAGTACTTC.

V usage is TRBV10-2 and J usage is TRBJ2-3; 8 bases fit TRBD2. The V segment lost 0 bases and the J segment 5 bases; nucleotides outside the gene matches: 7. Germline assignment: CDR1 WSHSY and CDR2 SAAADI. CDR3 length: 16 residues. The CDR3 loop is CASSESGGLAGDTQYF. The CDR3, as DNA: TGCGCCAGCAGTGAGTCAGGCGGGCTAGCGGGAGATACGCAGTATTTT.

V usage is TRBV4-1 and J usage is TRBJ2-7; 9 bases agree with TRBD1. Trimming took 0 bases from V and 9 from J; bases not matched to a gene: 9. The CDR3 length is 15 residues. CDR1 is MGHRA and CDR2 is YSYEKL in the germline V gene. This CDR3 reads CASSQDGTGSGGQYF. CDR3 DNA: TGCGCCAGCAGCCAAGATGGGACAGGGAGTGGTGGGCAGTACTTC.

To note about this clone: A read error may produce the germline difference seen at one junction end. The chain joins TRBV6-1 to TRBJ1-4; tentative D call: TRBD1 (5 bases). This CDR3 contains 13 residues. Germline CDR1 MNHNS, CDR2 SASEGT. For the CDR3, the DNA is TGTGCCAGCAGTGAATATTTGGGGCAGGAGTCGACTTTT. Its protein is CASSEYLGQESTF.

The V gene is TRBV19, the J gene TRBJ1-5, with no clear D. Germline V gene lookup returns CDR1 LNHDA and CDR2 SQIVND (reference sequence). The CDR3 extends over 15 amino acids. Deletions cut 6 bases from V and 0 bases from J, with 12 bases between. This CDR3 reads CASRNSDYSNQPQHF. As DNA, the CDR3 is TGTGCCAGTAGGAACAGTGATTATAGCAATCAGCCCCAGCATTTT.